The rows below give T cell receptor beta chains drawn from one sample of a study of shared clonotypes between healthy human individuals. Sequencing used immunoSEQ multiplex PCR; TCRdb keeps in-frame clones, though not all of them. Among around 2.5 million clones listed, 90% to 95% were seen once. Source material: naive CD4+ T cells from PBMCs. These receptor sequences come from a man younger than 35 in good health. Some clones in this sample may be carry-over from other donors' samples. The CDR3 runs from the conserved cysteine through the conserved F or W.

V	J	CDR3
TRBV18	TRBJ1-1	CASSRTAGGPDTEAFF
TRBV6-1	TRBJ1-5	CASSRVNQPQHF
TRBV6-6	TRBJ2-1	CASSQGLAGPEQFF
TRBV5-8	TRBJ1-2	CASSYRVGGYTF
TRBV6-6	TRBJ2-7	CASSQTLAGEVNEQYF
TRBV6-5	TRBJ2-5	CASSSVQGPTQYF
TRBV28	TRBJ2-2	CASQEGQINTGELFF
TRBV19	TRBJ1-2	CASSDHGQGWYGYTF
TRBV28	TRBJ1-4	CASSLLPSHRGYNEKLFF
TRBV4-2	TRBJ2-7	CASSQDLGRVYEQYF
TRBV10-1	TRBJ1-3	CASTRRPGNTIYF
TRBV28	TRBJ1-5	CASSIPNFASHF
TRBV6-6	TRBJ1-1	CASSYQLPPATEAFF
TRBV2	TRBJ1-6	CASSEAGGRDSPLHF
TRBV30	TRBJ2-7	CAWSSPRVNKSYEQYF
TRBV6-5	TRBJ2-1	CASSYRLAGANEQFF
TRBV2	TRBJ1-2	CASSSDRDYGYTF
TRBV19	TRBJ1-2	CASSWQPNYGYTF
TRBV19	TRBJ1-4	CASSGTFNEKLFF
TRBV28	TRBJ2-2	CASRLNTGELFF
TRBV9	TRBJ2-1	CASSVATRTGIQNEQFF
TRBV30	TRBJ2-5	CAWRLRVGGTQYF
TRBV6-1	TRBJ2-5	CASSEGEETQYF
TRBV19	TRBJ2-2	CASSTGQGTGELFF
TRBV6-1	TRBJ2-7	CASSFWLDYEQYF
TRBV11-2	TRBJ1-1	CASNPSGGDAFF
TRBV18	TRBJ1-2	CASSRLRQEEFLSGGYTF
TRBV30	TRBJ2-1	CAWSLDAVDEQFF
TRBV27	NA	CASSFRQGPEYEQYF
TRBV2	TRBJ2-3	CASSETRTDTQYF
TRBV5-4	TRBJ1-2	CASSFLAGVGGYTF
TRBV6-1	TRBJ1-6	CASSDNAGFSYNSPLHF
TRBV9	TRBJ2-2	CASSAGLPVGGELFF
TRBV29-1	TRBJ1-1	CSVGQLMNTEAFF
TRBV20-1	TRBJ2-5	CSQSVGETQYF
TRBV19	TRBJ2-7	CASSIPGLGTYEQYF
TRBV28	TRBJ1-5	CASSTSGRVNQPQHF
TRBV5-1	TRBJ1-2	CASSSDTGTTAGYTF
TRBV6-4	TRBJ2-3	CASSDPEGGARKYF
TRBV9	TRBJ1-1	CASSPDLNTEAFF
TRBV10-3	TRBJ2-7	CAISEGTVPYYEQYF
TRBV2	TRBJ2-5	CAQATSGYQETQYF
TRBV14	TRBJ1-1	CASSALMNTEAFF
TRBV9	TRBJ1-3	CASSAHYGTGGNTIYF
TRBV4-1	TRBJ1-5	CASSQEPRGPQHF
TRBV18	TRBJ2-7	CASSTGASYEQYF
TRBV2	TRBJ2-7	CASSEVTGTGGYEQYF
TRBV4-2	TRBJ2-5	CASSRLILAVNKGVGETQYF
TRBV5-1	TRBJ2-1	CASSLGVPETQFF
TRBV9	TRBJ2-5	CASSPAGLETQYF
TRBV27	TRBJ2-3	CASSLFGVGVTDTQYF
TRBV27	TRBJ1-2	CASRDPGQVYGYTF
TRBV27	TRBJ2-1	CASSLQGGLGEQFF
TRBV5-1	TRBJ2-2	CASRTSGGRRPGELFF
TRBV18	TRBJ2-5	CASSPGGSETQYF
TRBV9	TRBJ2-1	CASSVDGGSGNEQFF
TRBV18	TRBJ2-2	CASSANAAPSQPGELFF
TRBV7-2	TRBJ2-7	CASSLVWDSSYEQYF
TRBV23-1	TRBJ2-7	CARRGLAEYEQYF
TRBV9	TRBJ2-6	CASSVAGTGASGANVLTF